This TCR beta chain was profiled in a study of shared clonotypes between healthy human individuals. Memory CD4+ cells were the fraction left after CD45RA+ naive selection. The CDR3 is 12 amino acids. Trimming shortened V by 7 bases and J by 4 bases, and 10 bases separated the two germline ends. Per germline, CDR1 SQVTM and CDR2 ANQGSEA. General study findings and limits: Four donors had roughly 5.2% of their naive CD4 clonotypes in common. Relative to clonotypes present in all four donors, those not shared had lower generation probabilities.

The method was immunoSEQ multiplex PCR; TCRdb's version includes in-frame clones alone and lacks a portion of them. The sample holds approximately 640,000 clones, about two thirds seen once. As to this clone: Its antigen is unknown.

V is TRBV29-1 and J is TRBJ1-4; no firm D call. Sequencing was performed on memory CD4+ T cells sorted from blood. Subset defined: CD45RA-negative fraction. This receptor was identified in a woman aged 25 to 39 in good health. The DNA of the CDR3 is TGCAGCGCCTCCAGGAGTAATGAAAAACTGTTTTTT. This translates into CSASRSNEKLFF.